The 16 T cell receptor beta chains given below trace back to one sample, sequenced in a study of human T cells and chemical hapten exposure. Time point indicated: patch test 2, 6 weeks after DPC sensitization. Treatment indicated: therapeutic diphenylcyclopropenone sensitization with weekly scalp DPC. MiXCR, applied by TCRdb to the RACE reads, yields one record per CDR3 protein. The repertoire has some 54,000 distinct CDR3 sequences, just under 10% of them found once; the top ten carry approximately 1.8%. Sequenced material: whole blood, taken in connection with sensitization to the hapten diphenylcyclopropenone (DPC). Source of these receptors: a woman in her 50s with alopecia areata. Some clones in this sample may be carry-over from other donors' samples.

Many counts were recorded for this clonotype. The chain joins TRBV6-2 or TRBV6-3 to TRBJ1-6; tentative D call: TRBD1 (5 bases). Germline V lookup: CDR1 MNHEY, CDR2 SVGEGT. V lost 6 bases to trimming and J lost 8 bases, with 14 bases between them. CDR3 length: 14 amino acids. CDR3 sequence: CASRTQGVDSPLHF. CDR3 bases: TGTGCCAGCAGAACCCAGGGTGTTGATTCACCCCTCCACTTT.

This clonotype was counted a few times. This chain links TRBV6-6 with TRBJ1-1, with D hard to call. Germline lookup yields CDR1 MNHNY and CDR2 SVGAGI (reference sequence). V lost 10 bases and J 0 bases, leaving 9 bases between the germline ends. There are 12 residues in the CDR3. In nucleotides, the CDR3 is TGTGCCACCCAACAGATGAACACTGAAGCTTTCTTT. Translated, it gives CATQQMNTEAFF.

This chain links TRBV29-1 with TRBJ2-7, with 10 bases that match TRBD1. The germline gives CDR1 SQVTM, CDR2 ANQGSEA. CDR3 size: 12 residues. With V trimmed by 8 bases and J by 5 bases, 6 bases remained unmatched. Here the CDR3 DNA reads TGCAGCTCCCTGGGACAGGGGCACGAGCAGTACTTC. This gives the protein CSSLGQGHEQYF.

The rearrangement joins TRBV6-2 or TRBV6-3 to TRBJ2-3; 8 positions agree with TRBD2. The junction had 4 bases not matched to a gene; V was cut back by 2 bases and J by 6 bases. Germline-derived CDR1 and CDR2 are MNHEY and SVGEGT. This CDR3 comprises 14 residues. The CDR3 sequence: CASSYHGGADTQYF. The CDR3 nucleotides are TGTGCCAGCAGTTACCACGGGGGGGCTGATACGCAGTATTTT.

This clonotype was seen at least ten times. The rearrangement joins TRBV6-2 or TRBV6-3 to TRBJ2-7, with D perhaps matching TRBD2 (6 bases). Germline V gene sequence: CDR1 MNHEY, CDR2 SVGEGT. This CDR3 is built from 12 residues. Trimming removed 6 bases at V and 7 bases at J, with 13 bases between. Here the CDR3 reads CASRDKGREQYF. The CDR3 coding sequence is TGTGCCAGCAGGGACAAAGGGAGGGAGCAGTACTTC.

In its sample, this clonotype was seen a few times. The chain recombines TRBV11-2 with TRBJ2-3, with 8 bases identical to TRBD2. The germline V gene encodes CDR1 SGHAT and CDR2 FQNNGV. V lost 1 base, J lost 0 bases, and 15 bases stayed unmatched. The CDR3 sequence is 20 residues long. As DNA, the CDR3 is TGTGCCAGCAGCTTAGTCCCTCTAGCGGGTTACGCTCCTAGCACAGATACGCAGTATTTT. Its translation: CASSLVPLAGYAPSTDTQYF. The full variable domain, with the rest looked up from reference TRBV11-2 and TRBJ2-3, is EAGVAQSPRYKIIEKRQSVAFWCNPISGHATLYWYQQILGQGPKLLIQFQNNGVVDDSQLPKDRFSAERLKGVDSTLKIQPAKLEDSAVYLCASSLVPLAGYAPSTDTQYFGPGTRLTVL.

This clonotype has just a few counts. The chain has TRBV18 and TRBJ2-3; D ambiguous. This CDR3 has 13 amino acids. CDR1 and CDR2 from the germline V gene are KGHSH and LQKENI. V lost 2 bases and J 12 bases, leaving 15 bases between the germline ends. CDR3 loop: CASSPDRASPQYF. The CDR3 DNA sequence: TGTGCCAGCTCACCAGACCGAGCGTCTCCCCAGTATTTT.

V is TRBV7-2 and J is TRBJ2-5; D perhaps matches TRBD2 (5 bases). The V and J ends lost 7 bases and 1 base respectively, with 13 bases between them. The CDR3 runs to 14 residues. Germline CDR1 SGHTA, CDR2 FQGNSA. CDR3 in amino acids: CASTRQSGQETQYF. The CDR3 DNA is TGTGCCAGCACCCGCCAAAGCGGCCAAGAGACCCAGTACTTC.

This clonotype occurred a few times. One junction end disagrees with the germline gene, perhaps due to a read error. The J gene is TRBJ1-1, the V gene TRBV7-9; TRBD1 agrees at 7 bases. The length of the CDR3 is 14 residues. Per the germline V gene, CDR1 is SEHNR and CDR2 is FQNEAQ (reference sequence). In DNA form, the CDR3 reads TGTACCAGCAGCTTACAGGGGACCCACACTGAAGCTTTCTTT. Protein sequence: CTSSLQGTHTEAFF.

There are a few counts of this clonotype. CDR3 sequence: CATDPSGANVLTF. Written as DNA, the CDR3 is TGTGCCACCGACCCCTCTGGGGCCAACGTCCTGACTTTC. This rearrangement joins TRBV10-3 to TRBJ2-6; D is uncertain. CDR1 and CDR2 from the germline V gene are ENHRY and SYGVKD. The CDR3 totals 13 residues. V shed 10 bases and J shed 0 bases, with 7 bases lying between them.

This clonotype was picked up a small number of times. This sequence joins TRBV28 and TRBJ1-1, with D possibly being TRBD1 (6 bases). V was cut by 8 bases and J by 9 bases, with 16 bases left in between. CDR3 length: 12 amino acids. The germline V gene has CDR1 MDHEN and CDR2 SYDVKM. CDR3 region: CASVKRGPQAFF. As DNA, the CDR3 is TGTGCCAGCGTCAAACGGGGGCCTCAAGCTTTCTTT.

There are many counts of this clonotype. This chain connects TRBV12-3 or TRBV12-4 to TRBJ1-5; the D is unclear. CDR3 length equals 12 residues. The ends were cut back, 6 bases at V and 7 bases at J, with 10 bases in the middle. CDR3 coding DNA: TGTGCCAGCAGCCTACTTGGACAGCCCCAGCATTTT. Its translation: CASSLLGQPQHF.

This clonotype was recorded at least ten times. The chain employs TRBV4-3 and TRBJ1-6; D remains unclear. Looked up from germline, CDR1 is LGHNA and CDR2 is YSLEER. The V and J ends lost 0 bases and 11 bases respectively, with 14 bases between them. This CDR3 has 15 residues. The CDR3: CASSQDRWVGAPLHF. The CDR3 nucleotides read TGCGCCAGCAGCCAAGATCGGTGGGTTGGGGCACCCCTCCACTTT.

The V and J genes are TRBV2 and TRBJ2-5, with D uncertain. CDR3 length equals 11 residues. Germline loops: CDR1 SNHLY, CDR2 FYNNEI. The ends were cut back, 8 bases at V and 5 bases at J, with 9 bases in the middle. CDR3 loop: CASLAGETQYF. In DNA form, the CDR3 reads TGTGCCAGCCTTGCTGGGGAGACCCAGTACTTC.

The V gene is TRBV29-1, the J gene TRBJ2-6, with 11 bases aligning to TRBD1. Germline CDR1 reads SQVTM; CDR2 reads ANQGSEA. The trim removed 6 bases at V and 2 bases at J, leaving 3 bases unmatched. The CDR3 extends over 15 amino acids. The DNA for the CDR3 is TGCAGCGTCCAGGGACAGGGGGCTGGGGCCAACGTCCTGACTTTC. Translated: CSVQGQGAGANVLTF.

This rearrangement joins TRBV10-3 to TRBJ1-2; D unclear. The CDR3 contains 13 residues. V dropped 3 bases and J dropped 4 bases, with 9 bases sitting between them. From germline, CDR1 is ENHRY and CDR2 SYGVKD. In DNA form, the CDR3 reads TGTGCCATCAGTGAAGAACAGATCTATGGCTACACCTTC. Translated, it gives CAISEEQIYGYTF.